This T cell receptor beta chain was recorded in a study of T-cell memory formation after mild COVID-19. Study as a whole: TCR clustering was largely donor specific.

TCRdb redid the calling of the 5' RACE reads with MiXCR, one entry per CDR3 protein. The table shows roughly 250,000 distinct CDR3 sequences, with 16% occurring only once. In regard to this clonotype: Its specificity is unknown.

Whole-study results and caveats: Memory from before infection featured some responding clones, which suggests cross-reactive memory joined.

Germline V lookup: CDR1 SGHDN, CDR2 FVKESK. The CDR3 has 16 residues. Trimming at V came to 1 base and at J to 6 bases, leaving 8 bases not matched to a gene. The source material was PBMCs or a T cell subset sorted from them (not recorded which). V and J are TRBV14 and TRBJ1-2, with 10 bases matching TRBD1. The clonotype comes from a man aged 18 to 30 who had mild COVID-19 (a few samples of this study predate the infection). Cell type and time point are not known. The CDR3: CASSQGGQGKNHGYTF. The CDR3 bases are TGTGCCAGCAGCCAAGGGGGACAGGGGAAGAACCATGGCTACACCTTC.